Here is one T cell receptor (beta chain) with its context. Method: immunoSEQ multiplex PCR; TCRdb's copy keeps in-frame clones and lacks some. The profile shows 120,000 or so clones, almost 80% of them singletons. This sample stems from a study of blood T cell repertoires in COVID-19. Study information: Italy, Spain and the United States were the sources of the convalescent and acute COVID-19 samples. Sources were T cells, B-cell-depleted T cells, or PBMCs; the material itself was cDNA or gDNA.

The CDR3 runs to 14 residues. Germline CDR1 reads GTSNPN; CDR2 reads SVGIG (reference sequence). Trimming left V 4 bases short and J 8 bases short, with 21 bases between. Sequencing used peripheral blood. The TCR was taken from a human donor in a cohort sampled during active COVID-19. The chain is built from TRBV30 and TRBJ2-7, with D perhaps matching TRBD1 (5 bases). The CDR3: CAWNDQLKGPQQYF. The CDR3, as DNA: TGTGCCTGGAATGACCAGCTTAAGGGGCCCCAGCAGTACTTC.